The clone carrying this T cell receptor (beta chain) was counted a single time. An input of roughly 0.5 to 1 ug of RNA was subjected to reverse transcription using random hexamers. TCRdb reanalysed the immunoSEQ multiplex PCR reads using MiXCR and keeps one entry per CDR3 protein. The table includes some 100,000 distinct CDR3 sequences, about nine tenths detected once. The authors carried out high-throughput sequencing of TCR beta. They applied it to CD8+ and CD4+ T cells obtained from blood. TEMRA cells were FACS-enriched, with CD8+ and CD4+ T cells isolated negatively. This specimen belongs to a study of CD8 T cells in Susac syndrome. The germline CDR1 and CDR2 sequences are LNHDA and SQIVND (reference sequence). CDR3 length: 17 amino acids. Unmatched junction bases numbered 11, after V lost 9 bases and J lost 2 bases.

This clonotype was obtained from a human donor in good health. What was sequenced was CD8+ T cells from PBMCs. The chain has TRBV19 and TRBJ2-5, with 14 positions matching TRBD2. For the CDR3, the DNA is TGTGCCAGCCGCCGGACTAGCGGGGGGACCATACAAGAGACCCAGTACTTC. It codes for CASRRTSGGTIQETQYF.